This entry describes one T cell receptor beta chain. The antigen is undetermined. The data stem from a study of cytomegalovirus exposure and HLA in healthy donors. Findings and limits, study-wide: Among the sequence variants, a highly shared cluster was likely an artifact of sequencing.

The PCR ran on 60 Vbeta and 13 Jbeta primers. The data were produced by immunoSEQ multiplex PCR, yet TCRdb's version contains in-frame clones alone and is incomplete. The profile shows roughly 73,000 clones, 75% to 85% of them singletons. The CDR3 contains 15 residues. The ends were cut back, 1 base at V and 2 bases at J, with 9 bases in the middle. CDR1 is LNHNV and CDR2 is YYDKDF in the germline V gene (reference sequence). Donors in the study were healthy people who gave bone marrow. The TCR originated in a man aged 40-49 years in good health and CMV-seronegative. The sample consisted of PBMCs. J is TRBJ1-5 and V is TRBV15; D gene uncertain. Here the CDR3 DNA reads TGTGCCACCAGCAGAGGAGGAGGCGGCAATCAGCCCCAGCATTTT. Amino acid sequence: CATSRGGGGNQPQHF. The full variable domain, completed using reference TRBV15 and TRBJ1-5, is DAMVIQNPRYQVTQFGKPVTLSCSQTLNHNVMYWYQQKSSQAPKLLFHYYDKDFNNEADTPDNFQSRRPNTSFCFLDIRSPGLGDTAMYLCATSRGGGGNQPQHFGDGTRLSIL.